Presented here are 32 T cell receptor beta chains from one specimen sequenced in a study of T cell responses to AZD1222 COVID-19 vaccine. TCRdb keeps only in-frame clones here, not all; method: immunoSEQ multiplex PCR. The sample comprises 180,000 or so clones, approximately 92% of which are singletons, and around 2.6% rests with the top ten. The sequenced sample was peripheral blood, obtained on day 0 of AZD1222 vaccination. The receptor set was obtained from an adult in good health.

The chain is built from TRBV2 and TRBJ1-5; possible D gene TRBD1, 5 bases. Per the germline V gene, CDR1 is SNHLY and CDR2 is FYNNEI. The germline V and J ends were trimmed by 2 bases and 4 bases, with 6 bases remaining between them. The CDR3 spans 13 residues. CDR3 residues: CASSEWGNQPQHF. CDR3 in DNA: TGTGCCAGCAGTGAATGGGGGAATCAGCCCCAGCATTTT.

The rearrangement joins TRBV5-1 to TRBJ2-7, with 7 bases aligning to TRBD1. CDR3 length: 14 amino acids. Trimming removed 0 bases from V and 7 bases from J; junction bases left unmatched: 7. Germline CDR1 is SGHRS and CDR2 is YFSETQ. The CDR3: CASSLADRVWEQYF. The CDR3 bases are TGCGCCAGCAGCTTGGCCGACAGGGTGTGGGAGCAGTACTTC.

In this sample, this clone turned up a few times. CDR3 sequence (DNA): TGTGCCAGCAGCCCCGGGACCCTTAACTATGGCTACACCTTC. It is translated as CASSPGTLNYGYTF. This chain links TRBV7-8 with TRBJ1-2, with a possible D match to TRBD1 (5 bases). V shed 5 bases and J shed 1 base, with 11 bases lying between them. Germline assignment: CDR1 SGHVS and CDR2 FQNEAQ. The CDR3 is 14 residues long.

The chain joins TRBV19 to TRBJ2-7; 11 nucleotides align to TRBD2. Germline CDR1 reads LNHDA; CDR2 reads SQIVND (reference sequence). The CDR3 totals 19 residues. The V segment lost 3 bases and the J segment 3 bases; nucleotides outside the gene matches: 16. The chain's CDR3 is CASSMAGTSGPRGFYEQYF. Here the CDR3 DNA reads TGTGCCAGTAGTATGGCGGGGACTAGCGGTCCGAGGGGTTTCTACGAGCAGTACTTC. Drawing the rest from reference TRBV19 and TRBJ2-7, the complete variable domain is DGGITQSPKYLFRKEGQNVTLSCEQNLNHDAMYWYRQDPGQGLRLIYYSQIVNDFQKGDIAEGYSVSREKKESFPLTVTSAQKNPTAFYLCASSMAGTSGPRGFYEQYFGPGTRLTVT.

The CDR3 sequence is CASSQRDKLNQPQHF. CDR3 DNA sequence: TGTGCCAGCAGCCAAAGGGACAAGCTCAATCAGCCCCAGCATTTT. V and J are TRBV3-1 (or the pseudogene TRBV3-2) and TRBJ1-5, with a possible D match to TRBD1 (6 bases). In germline, CDR1 is LGHDT, CDR2 YNNKEL (reference sequence). The CDR3 covers 15 residues. The V end was cut by 2 bases, the J end by 3 bases, with 11 bases between.

The CDR3 DNA follows: TGTGCCAGCAGACCCGGTCGGGACTATGGCTACACCTTC. Translation gives CASRPGRDYGYTF. The chain combines TRBV6-4 with TRBJ1-2; D ambiguous. The CDR3 totals 13 residues. Germline CDR1 is MRHNA and CDR2 is SNTAGT. The ends were cut back, 6 bases at V and 3 bases at J, with 11 bases in the middle.

This chain links TRBV9 with TRBJ2-3, with 7 bases lining up with TRBD1. Trimming took 3 bases from V and 0 from J; bases not matched to a gene: 4. Germline CDR1 SGDLS, CDR2 YYNGEE. This CDR3 contains 15 residues. CDR3 DNA sequence: TGTGCCAGCAGCGGGACAGGTGAAAGCACAGATACGCAGTATTTT. This sequence encodes CASSGTGESTDTQYF.

V usage is TRBV24-1 and J usage is TRBJ1-2, with 7 bases aligning to TRBD1. After removal of 4 bases from V and 3 bases from J, the junction contained 7 bases not matched to a gene. Germline V gives CDR1 KGHDR, CDR2 SFDVKD. This CDR3 is 15 amino acids long. The CDR3 nucleotides are TGTGCCACCAGTGACTCCACAGGGGCCTACTATGGCTACACCTTC. This codes for CATSDSTGAYYGYTF.

The chain employs TRBV25-1 and TRBJ2-3; D gene unclear. V lost 2 bases to trimming and J lost 4 bases, with 7 bases between them. The CDR3 extends over 13 amino acids. Looked up from germline, CDR1 is MGHDK and CDR2 is SYGVNS. The CDR3 here is CASSEVGPDTQYF. CDR3 nucleotides: TGTGCCAGCAGTGAAGTCGGGCCAGATACGCAGTATTTT.

This chain uses TRBV5-5 with TRBJ1-6; D gene ambiguous. Deletions cut 5 bases from V and 8 bases from J, with 14 bases between. CDR3 size: 14 residues. Germline V gene lookup returns CDR1 SGHKS and CDR2 YYEKEE (reference sequence). The CDR3, as DNA: TGTGCCAGCAGACCAATACTCGGGGATTCACCCCTCCACTTT. The encoded protein is CASRPILGDSPLHF.

This clone was recorded only once. This chain uses TRBV5-1 with TRBJ1-1; D remains unclear. Germline CDR1 reads SGHRS; CDR2 reads YFSETQ. This CDR3 contains 13 residues. The V end was cut by 8 bases, the J end by 3 bases, with 14 bases between. The CDR3 sequence is CASRLSLDTEAFF. The DNA of the CDR3 is TGCGCCAGTCGCCTTTCCCTGGACACTGAAGCTTTCTTT.

The genes are TRBV5-6 and TRBJ1-6, with TRBD1 identical over 9 bases. CDR3 length: 14 residues. J gave up 6 bases and V 4 bases, and 2 bases lay outside the gene matches. CDR1 SGHDT and CDR2 YYEEEE come from the germline V gene. The CDR3 bases are TGTGCCAGCAGCCTGGGACAGGGTAATTCACCCCTCCACTTT. This codes for CASSLGQGNSPLHF.

The V gene is TRBV3-1 (or the pseudogene TRBV3-2), the J gene TRBJ2-6; the D gene is possibly TRBD2 (6 bases). The V gene lost 2 bases and the J gene lost 4 bases, with 12 bases spanning the gap. This CDR3 is 16 amino acids long. Germline V gene sequence: CDR1 LGHDT, CDR2 YNNKEL (reference sequence). CDR3 DNA: TGTGCCAGCAGCCAACGGAGGGTCACCGGGGCCAACGTCCTGACTTTC. This sequence encodes CASSQRRVTGANVLTF.

The V gene is TRBV3-1 (or the pseudogene TRBV3-2), the J gene TRBJ2-7; TRBD1 matches at 9 bases. The CDR3 sequence is 13 residues long. Germline V lookup: CDR1 LGHDT, CDR2 YNNKEL (reference sequence). The V gene end was trimmed by 5 bases and the J gene end by 7 bases; junction bases not matched to a gene: 6. This CDR3 reads CASSDGTGREQYF. CDR3 sequence (DNA): TGTGCCAGCAGCGACGGGACAGGGAGAGAGCAGTACTTC.

The rearrangement joins TRBV10-3 to TRBJ2-7; 14 nucleotides align to TRBD2. The V segment lost 6 bases and the J segment 5 bases; nucleotides outside the gene matches: 6. The CDR3 has 15 amino acids. The germline gives CDR1 ENHRY, CDR2 SYGVKD. CDR3: CAISQTSGRAHEQYF. The CDR3 DNA follows: TGTGCCATCAGCCAGACTAGCGGGAGGGCCCACGAGCAGTACTTC.

The chain carries TRBV5-4 and TRBJ2-1; 10 bases map to TRBD2. Germline loops: CDR1 SGHNT, CDR2 YYREEE (reference sequence). With V trimmed by 4 bases and J by 15 bases, 13 bases remained unmatched. The CDR3 length is 14 residues. The CDR3 reads CASSPPGLARVWFF. DNA of the CDR3: TGTGCCAGCAGCCCGCCGGGACTAGCGAGGGTTTGGTTCTTC.

This clone was recorded only once. The gene calls are TRBV27 and TRBJ1-2; 8 nucleotides match TRBD1. The V gene's germline CDR1 is MNHEY and CDR2 SMNVEV (reference sequence). This CDR3 comprises 16 residues. The V and J ends lost 5 bases and 4 bases, in that order; junction bases with no gene match: 12. The CDR3 region is CASSHSLGQGGYGYTF. CDR3 bases: TGTGCCAGCAGTCACAGCCTCGGACAGGGCGGCTATGGCTACACCTTC.

DNA of the CDR3: TGTGCCAGCAGCCAAGAAACAGGGTCAGCTAACTATGGCTACACCTTC. Amino acids: CASSQETGSANYGYTF. The chain carries TRBV3-1 (or the pseudogene TRBV3-2) and TRBJ1-2; tentatively, D is TRBD1 (6 bases). Germline lookup yields CDR1 LGHDT and CDR2 YNNKEL (reference sequence). Trimming took off 0 bases at V and 0 bases at J, with 11 bases between the two ends. The CDR3 contains 16 residues.

V and J are TRBV15 and TRBJ1-2; D gene ambiguous. CDR1 LNHNV and CDR2 YYDKDF come from the germline V gene (reference sequence). The CDR3 is 15 amino acids. Deletions cut 0 bases from V and 1 base from J, with 9 bases between. The CDR3 region is CATSRERIINYGYTF. The CDR3 nucleotides read TGTGCCACCAGCAGAGAGAGAATAATTAACTATGGCTACACCTTC.

This chain links TRBV4-1 with TRBJ2-7; the D is unclear. Germline-derived CDR1 and CDR2 are MGHRA and YSYEKL. The length of the CDR3 is 16 residues. Trimming removed 0 bases from V and 1 base from J, with 13 bases in between. The CDR3 DNA sequence: TGCGCCAGCAGCCAAGATGGAATGGAAGGATCCTACGAGCAGTACTTC. This codes for CASSQDGMEGSYEQYF.

The V gene is TRBV30, the J gene TRBJ1-5, with no clear D. The germline V gene has CDR1 GTSNPN and CDR2 SVGIG (reference sequence). CDR3 length equals 14 residues. The V end lost 0 bases, the J end lost 2 bases, and 8 bases lay between the germline ends. The CDR3 DNA is TGTGCCTGGAGTGTTGGGGAAGGCAATCAGCCCCAGCATTTT. It is translated as CAWSVGEGNQPQHF.

The chain uses TRBV3-1 (or the pseudogene TRBV3-2) and TRBJ2-5; maybe TRBD2 (5 bases). Germline V gives CDR1 LGHDT, CDR2 YNNKEL (reference sequence). The CDR3 runs 16 residues. V lost 3 bases and J 1 base, leaving 15 bases between the germline ends. The CDR3: CASSQDGGGVQETQYF. The CDR3 DNA sequence: TGTGCCAGCAGCCAGGACGGAGGCGGAGTCCAAGAGACCCAGTACTTC.

As regards this clone: Relative to the germline gene, one junction end is altered; a read error may explain this. The chain combines TRBV5-4 with TRBJ2-2, with a possible D match to TRBD2 (5 bases). The length of the CDR3 is 15 residues. CDR1 is SGHNT and CDR2 is YYREEE in the germline V gene (reference sequence). The CDR3 DNA follows: TGTGCCAGCAGCCCCCCCCTAAAGGGTTCCGGGGAGCTGTCTTTT. This gives the protein CASSPPLKGSGELSF.

This chain joins TRBV27 and TRBJ2-2, with D hard to call. CDR3 length: 12 amino acids. Trimming pared 3 bases from V and 6 bases from J, leaving 5 bases between. CDR1 and CDR2 from the germline V gene are MNHEY and SMNVEV (reference sequence). The CDR3 sequence: CASSFQSGELFF. The CDR3 DNA sequence: TGTGCCAGCAGTTTTCAGTCCGGGGAGCTGTTTTTT.

The sample holds one count of this clone. CDR3 in DNA: TGTGCCAGCAGCTTAATGGCGAACACTGAAGCTTTCTTT. Its protein is CASSLMANTEAFF. The genes are TRBV7-9 and TRBJ1-1; D unclear. There are 13 residues in the CDR3. V was shortened by 2 bases and J by 1 base, with 5 bases between the two germline ends. Germline CDR1 and CDR2: SEHNR and FQNEAQ (reference sequence).

The chain uses TRBV2 and TRBJ2-7; the D gene is possibly TRBD2 (6 bases). The V and J ends lost 8 bases and 5 bases respectively, with 28 bases between them. Germline V gene sequence: CDR1 SNHLY, CDR2 FYNNEI. The CDR3 has 17 amino acids. CDR3 DNA sequence: TGTGCCAGCCCTGACGGGTTGATTGGGACTCCCGCCGACGAGCAGTACTTC. It specifies CASPDGLIGTPADEQYF.

This clone was counted between two and nine times. The chain links TRBV12-5 to TRBJ2-1, with 8 bases that match TRBD2. Trimming at V came to 4 bases and at J to 6 bases, leaving 2 bases not matched to a gene. The CDR3 spans 13 residues. Germline V gene data show CDR1 as LGHNT and CDR2 as FRNRAP. The CDR3 here is CASGSAGGNEQFF. The CDR3 coding sequence is TGTGCTAGTGGTTCCGCGGGAGGCAATGAGCAGTTCTTC.

This clone was observed a single time. The chain links TRBV24-1 to TRBJ1-2; D not resolved. The germline CDR1 and CDR2 sequences are KGHDR and SFDVKD. There are 15 residues in the CDR3. Trimming left V 2 bases short and J 4 bases short, with 13 bases between. The chain's CDR3 is CATSDSGSVLYGYTF. In DNA, the CDR3 is TGTGCCACCAGTGATTCGGGATCTGTCCTCTATGGCTACACCTTC.

This clone was seen only once. This chain links TRBV5-1 with TRBJ2-1, with D maybe TRBD2 (6 bases). The germline V and J ends were trimmed by 2 bases and 3 bases, with 9 bases remaining between them. Germline lookup yields CDR1 SGHRS and CDR2 YFSETQ. The CDR3 spans 14 residues. This CDR3 reads CASSFRTNYNEQFF. The CDR3 DNA sequence: TGCGCCAGCAGCTTCCGGACTAACTACAATGAGCAGTTCTTC. The full variable domain, rest sourced from reference TRBV5-1 and TRBJ2-1, is KAGVTQTPRYLIKTRGQQVTLSCSPISGHRSVSWYQQTPGQGLQFLFEYFSETQRNKGNFPGRFSGRQFSNSRSEMNVSTLELGDSALYLCASSFRTNYNEQFFGPGTRLTVL.

This chain joins TRBV2 and TRBJ1-1; TRBD1 is a possible D gene (5 bases). Trimming left V 7 bases short and J 0 bases short, with 15 bases between. Germline loops: CDR1 SNHLY, CDR2 FYNNEI. The CDR3 spans 15 residues. The CDR3 nucleotides read TGTGCCAGCACCTCGGCGGCAGGGTTGAACACTGAAGCTTTCTTT. Translating it yields CASTSAAGLNTEAFF.

The V gene is TRBV29-1, the J gene TRBJ1-3; tentatively, D is TRBD1 (5 bases). The length of the CDR3 is 14 residues. Trimming removed 0 bases at V and 7 bases at J, with 13 bases between. CDR1 SQVTM and CDR2 ANQGSEA come from the germline V gene. The CDR3 DNA reads TGCAGCGTTGAAGATCTCTGGGAGGGGAACACCATATATTTT. Its protein is CSVEDLWEGNTIYF.

This chain connects TRBV5-4 to TRBJ1-1; tentative D call: TRBD1 (5 bases). The germline V gene has CDR1 SGHNT and CDR2 YYREEE (reference sequence). This CDR3 contains 17 residues. The germline V and J ends were trimmed by 4 bases and 0 bases, with 19 bases remaining between them. The CDR3 here is CASSRDPPRRMNTEAFF. CDR3 coding DNA: TGTGCCAGCAGCAGGGACCCGCCACGGAGGATGAACACTGAAGCTTTCTTT. Full variable domain (rest looked up from reference TRBV5-4 and TRBJ1-1): ETGVTQSPTHLIKTRGQQVTLRCSSQSGHNTVSWYQQALGQGPQFIFQYYREEENGRGNFPPRFSGLQFPNYSSELNVNALELDDSALYLCASSRDPPRRMNTEAFFGQGTRLTVV.